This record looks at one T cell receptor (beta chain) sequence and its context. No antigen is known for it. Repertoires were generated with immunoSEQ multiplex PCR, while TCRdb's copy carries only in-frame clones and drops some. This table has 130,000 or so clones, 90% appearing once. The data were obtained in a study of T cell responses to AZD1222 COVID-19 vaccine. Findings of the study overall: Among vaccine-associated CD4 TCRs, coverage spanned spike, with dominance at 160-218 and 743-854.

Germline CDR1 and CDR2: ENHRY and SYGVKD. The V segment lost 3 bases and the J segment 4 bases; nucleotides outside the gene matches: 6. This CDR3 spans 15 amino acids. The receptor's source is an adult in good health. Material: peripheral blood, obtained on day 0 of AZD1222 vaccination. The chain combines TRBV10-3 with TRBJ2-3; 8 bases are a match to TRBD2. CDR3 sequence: CAISERAGGSDTQYF. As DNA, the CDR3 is TGTGCCATCAGTGAAAGGGCGGGAGGATCAGATACGCAGTATTTT.